These 22 T cell receptor beta chains came from one sample sequenced in a study of T-cell memory formation after mild COVID-19. TCRdb recomputed calls from the 5' RACE reads with MiXCR, one row per CDR3 protein. The sample has 550,000 to 700,000 distinct CDR3 sequences; about a sixth are singletons. The sequenced sample consisted of PBMCs or a T cell subset sorted from them (not recorded which). Receptors were obtained from an adult woman who had mild COVID-19 (a few samples of this study predate the infection). Cell type and time point are not known.

In this sample, this clonotype turned up a few times. The chain combines TRBV2 with TRBJ2-7, with TRBD1 matching over 9 bases. V shed 5 bases, J shed 13 bases, and the junction held 9 bases outside the gene matches. CDR1 is SNHLY, CDR2 FYNNEI, per germline. CDR3 length equals 12 residues. The CDR3, as DNA: TGTGCCAGCAGTTCCAACCCGGGACAGGGCTACTTC. Amino acid sequence: CASSSNPGQGYF.

In its sample, this clonotype was seen a few times. J is TRBJ2-7 and V is TRBV7-9, with 9 bases aligning to TRBD1. Germline loops: CDR1 SEHNR, CDR2 FQNEAQ (reference sequence). The CDR3 consists of 16 residues. Losses at the gene ends were 4 bases for V and 5 bases for J; bases not matched to a gene: 12. The CDR3 reads CASSSTTGTGFHEQYF. CDR3 nucleotides: TGTGCCAGCAGCTCAACCACCGGGACAGGGTTCCACGAGCAGTACTTC. The variable domain in full, completed from reference TRBV7-9 and TRBJ2-7, reads DTGVSQNPRHKITKRGQNVTFRCDPISEHNRLYWYRQTLGQGPEFLTYFQNEAQLEKSRLLSDRFSAERPKGSFSTLEIQRTEQGDSAMYLCASSSTTGTGFHEQYFGPGTRLTVT.

The chain is built from TRBV5-1 and TRBJ1-1, with TRBD1 matching over 9 bases. Germline CDR1 is SGHRS and CDR2 is YFSETQ. CDR3 length: 13 amino acids. V was clipped by 4 bases and J by 8 bases; unmatched bases: 6. CDR3 sequence: CASSGGTGSEAFF. The CDR3 nucleotides are TGCGCCAGCAGCGGGGGGACAGGGTCAGAAGCTTTCTTT.

V usage is TRBV6-5 and J usage is TRBJ1-2; D possibly corresponds to TRBD1 (6 bases). V lost 6 bases to trimming and J lost 5 bases, with 13 bases between them. Germline loops: CDR1 MNHEY, CDR2 SVGAGI. There are 13 residues in the CDR3. The CDR3 DNA reads TGTGCCAGCAGACCGACAGGAGGTTATGGCTACACCTTC. Its translation: CASRPTGGYGYTF.

This chain connects TRBV12-3 or TRBV12-4 to TRBJ2-7; 10 bases fit TRBD2. V lost 3 bases, J lost 5 bases, and 4 bases stayed unmatched. The CDR3 contains 14 residues. The CDR3 region has the DNA TGTGCCAGCAGTTTGTTCCTAGCGGGAGACGAGCAGTACTTC. This gives the protein CASSLFLAGDEQYF.

This clonotype came up a few times. This chain joins TRBV20-1 and TRBJ2-7; a possible D gene is TRBD2 (5 bases). V gave up 0 bases and J gave up 0 bases, with 12 bases separating them. The CDR3 is 15 residues long. Germline V gives CDR1 DFQATT, CDR2 SNEGSKA (reference sequence). The CDR3 loop is CSARDPRTHSYEQYF. Here the CDR3 DNA reads TGCAGTGCTAGAGATCCGAGGACTCACTCCTACGAGCAGTACTTC.

CDR3 region: CASSLGLAGDLSTDTQYF. CDR3 DNA: TGTGCCAGCAGCTTAGGGCTAGCGGGGGACCTAAGCACAGATACGCAGTATTTT. The chain carries TRBV7-6 and TRBJ2-3; 10 nucleotides line up with TRBD2. The CDR3 has 18 amino acids. V was pared by 1 base and J by 0 bases, with 7 bases of the junction left unmatched. The germline CDR1 and CDR2 sequences are SGHVS and FNYEAQ.

There are many counts of this clonotype. The V and J genes are TRBV7-6 and TRBJ2-5; D is uncertain. The germline CDR1 and CDR2 sequences are SGHVS and FNYEAQ. The CDR3 sequence is 14 residues long. V lost 0 bases to trimming and J lost 5 bases, with 10 bases between them. CDR3 loop: CASSLAPLGETQYF. Written as DNA, the CDR3 is TGTGCCAGCAGCTTAGCGCCGTTAGGGGAGACCCAGTACTTC. Full variable domain (outside the CDR3, taken from reference TRBV7-6 and TRBJ2-5): GAGVSQSPRYKVTKRGQDVALRCDPISGHVSLYWYRQALGQGPEFLTYFNYEAQQDKSGLPNDRFSAERPEGSISTLTIQRTEQRDSAMYRCASSLAPLGETQYFGPGTRLLVL.

The gene calls are TRBV24-1 and TRBJ2-2; 8 bases fit TRBD1. Germline V CDR1 and CDR2: KGHDR, SFDVKD. This CDR3 spans 13 amino acids. The junction had 0 bases not matched to a gene; V was cut back by 10 bases and J by 0 bases. The CDR3 bases are TGTGCCACGACAGGGGCGAACACCGGGGAGCTGTTTTTT. Translation: CATTGANTGELFF.

This clonotype showed up just a few times. Written as DNA, the CDR3 is TGCGCCAGCAGCCCGAATGGCGGGGGGACAGATACGCAGTATTTT. This encodes CASSPNGGGTDTQYF. The genes are TRBV4-1 and TRBJ2-3, with 8 positions matching TRBD2. V lost 4 bases to trimming and J lost 3 bases; unmatched junction nucleotides: 6. CDR3 length: 15 amino acids. Germline loops: CDR1 MGHRA, CDR2 YSYEKL.

The rearrangement joins TRBV27 to TRBJ1-5; TRBD1 is a possible D gene (5 bases). The CDR3 sequence is 15 residues long. Per the germline V gene, CDR1 is MNHEY and CDR2 is SMNVEV (reference sequence). Trimming removed 5 bases from V and 7 bases from J, with 18 bases in between. DNA of the CDR3: TGTGCCAGCAGTCCATCCCACGGGGCCGGACAGCCCCAGCATTTT. As protein: CASSPSHGAGQPQHF.

This chain links TRBV20-1 with TRBJ2-5, with a weak D call TRBD2 (6 bases). The germline gives CDR1 DFQATT, CDR2 SNEGSKA (reference sequence). This CDR3 has 15 amino acids. V lost 1 base, J lost 3 bases, and 15 bases lay in between. CDR3: CSARVGSLLEETQYF. For the CDR3, the DNA is TGCAGTGCTAGAGTCGGGAGCCTTCTTGAAGAGACCCAGTACTTC.

This clonotype has more than one count but fewer than ten. The genes are TRBV25-1 and TRBJ1-4, with D possibly matching TRBD1 (5 bases). The germline V gene encodes CDR1 MGHDK and CDR2 SYGVNS. Trimming left V 6 bases short and J 3 bases short, with 14 bases between. CDR3 length: 15 amino acids. The CDR3: CASSTVGVANEKLFF. Here the CDR3 DNA reads TGTGCCAGCAGCACGGTAGGGGTGGCTAATGAAAAACTGTTTTTT.

This clonotype was seen a handful of times. This chain joins TRBV7-9 and TRBJ2-1, with a possible D match to TRBD1 (6 bases). The CDR3 is 14 amino acids. Germline CDR1 is SEHNR and CDR2 is FQNEAQ (reference sequence). The germline V and J ends were trimmed by 7 bases and 2 bases, with 12 bases remaining between them. CDR3 in DNA: TGTGCCAGCATGCCCAGGGGCCCCTACAATGAGCAGTTCTTC. It translates to CASMPRGPYNEQFF.

This clonotype was found a few times. V usage is TRBV12-3 or TRBV12-4 and J usage is TRBJ1-3; D is possibly TRBD1 (6 bases). The CDR3 has 14 residues. The V gene lost 6 bases and the J gene lost 3 bases, with 12 bases spanning the gap. DNA for the CDR3: TGTGCCAGCAGGATGGCAGGGGTTGGAAACACCATATATTTT. It encodes CASRMAGVGNTIYF.

V is TRBV27 and J is TRBJ2-3, with 7 bases identical to TRBD2. After removal of 3 bases from V and 5 bases from J, the junction contained 5 bases not matched to a gene. Germline CDR1 MNHEY, CDR2 SMNVEV (reference sequence). This CDR3 has 14 residues. The CDR3 DNA reads TGTGCCAGCAGTTTGCGGGAGAATGTAGATACGCAGTATTTT. Translation: CASSLRENVDTQYF.

This CDR3 reads CASSLVVAGGGSYEQYF. The DNA of the CDR3 is TGTGCCAGCAGCTTAGTAGTAGCGGGAGGAGGTTCCTACGAGCAGTACTTC. The V gene is TRBV7-2, the J gene TRBJ2-7, with 10 positions matching TRBD2. Looked up from germline, CDR1 is SGHTA and CDR2 is FQGNSA. The length of the CDR3 is 17 residues. V trimming: 1 base; J trimming: 1 base; junction bases outside the gene matches: 7.

J is TRBJ2-3 and V is TRBV20-1, with TRBD2 identical over 8 bases. V shed 5 bases, J shed 5 bases, and the junction held 9 bases outside the gene matches. In germline, CDR1 is DFQATT, CDR2 SNEGSKA (reference sequence). The CDR3 consists of 14 residues. DNA for the CDR3: TGCAGTGCTGCAGTCCCCGGGGGGGGAGATACGCAGTATTTT. Translated, it gives CSAAVPGGGDTQYF.

The chain joins TRBV20-1 to TRBJ2-7, with 9 bases aligning to TRBD2. The V and J ends lost 0 bases and 1 base, in that order; junction bases with no gene match: 4. The germline gives CDR1 DFQATT, CDR2 SNEGSKA (reference sequence). The CDR3 loop spans 15 amino acids. The CDR3 DNA is TGCAGTGCTAGAGACCCGGGACTAGCTTCCTACGAGCAGTACTTC. It specifies CSARDPGLASYEQYF.

V and J are TRBV9 and TRBJ2-5; 11 bases match TRBD2. Germline V gives CDR1 SGDLS, CDR2 YYNGEE. This CDR3 comprises 16 residues. With 1 base clipped from V and 3 bases from J, the junction kept 5 bases outside the gene matches. Here the CDR3 reads CASSVRPSGGKETQYF. The CDR3, as DNA: TGTGCCAGCAGCGTACGACCTAGCGGGGGGAAAGAGACCCAGTACTTC.

In this sample, this clonotype turned up a few times. V usage is TRBV4-1 and J usage is TRBJ1-2, with D hard to call. From germline, CDR1 is MGHRA and CDR2 YSYEKL. Trimming took 0 bases from V and 5 from J, leaving 10 bases between them. The CDR3 has 14 residues. CDR3 loop: CASSQDSSLYGYTF. The DNA of the CDR3 is TGCGCCAGCAGCCAAGATAGCAGTTTATATGGCTACACCTTC.

The chain couples TRBV11-1 to TRBJ2-2; TRBD2 aligns across 11 bases. V was pared by 0 bases and J by 6 bases, with 3 bases of the junction left unmatched. The CDR3 has 16 amino acids. Germline values: CDR1 SGHAT, CDR2 FQDESV (reference sequence). CDR3: CASSLATSGSPGELFF. CDR3 nucleotides: TGTGCCAGCAGCTTAGCAACTAGCGGGAGCCCCGGGGAGCTGTTTTTT.